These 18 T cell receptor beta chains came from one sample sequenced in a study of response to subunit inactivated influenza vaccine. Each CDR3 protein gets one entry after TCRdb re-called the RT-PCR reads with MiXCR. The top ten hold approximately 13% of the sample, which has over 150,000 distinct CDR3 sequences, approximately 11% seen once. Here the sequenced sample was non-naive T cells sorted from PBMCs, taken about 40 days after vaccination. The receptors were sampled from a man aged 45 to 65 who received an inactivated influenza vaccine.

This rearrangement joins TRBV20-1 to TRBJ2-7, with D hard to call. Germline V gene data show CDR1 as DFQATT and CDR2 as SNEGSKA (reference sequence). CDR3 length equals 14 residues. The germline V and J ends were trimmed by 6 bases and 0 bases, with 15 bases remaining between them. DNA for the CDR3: TGCAGTGCACCGCCCCCGGTAAACTCCTACGAGCAGTACTTC. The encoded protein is CSAPPPVNSYEQYF.

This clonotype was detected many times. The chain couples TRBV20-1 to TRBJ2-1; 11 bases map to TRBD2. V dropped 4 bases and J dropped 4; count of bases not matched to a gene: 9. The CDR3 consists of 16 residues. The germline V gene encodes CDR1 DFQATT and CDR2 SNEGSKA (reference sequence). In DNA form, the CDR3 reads TGCAGTGCTAACCCCACTAGCGGGAGCCGATACAATGAGCAGTTCTTC. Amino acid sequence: CSANPTSGSRYNEQFF.

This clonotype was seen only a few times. This chain's CDR3 is CASSQDVGGPRTDTQYF. Here the CDR3 DNA reads TGTGCCAGCAGCCAAGATGTGGGCGGGCCCCGCACAGATACGCAGTATTTT. This chain joins TRBV3-1 and TRBJ2-3; possible D gene TRBD2, 5 bases. The V end was cut by 0 bases, the J end by 1 base, with 14 bases between. The CDR3 loop spans 17 amino acids. From germline, CDR1 is LGHDT and CDR2 YNNKEL (reference sequence).

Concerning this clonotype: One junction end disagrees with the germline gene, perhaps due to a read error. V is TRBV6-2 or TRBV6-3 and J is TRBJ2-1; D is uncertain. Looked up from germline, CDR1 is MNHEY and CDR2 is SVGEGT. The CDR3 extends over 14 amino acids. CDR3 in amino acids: CASSDSTGNNEQFF. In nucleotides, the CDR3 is TGTGCCAGCAGTGACTCTACCGGTAACAATGAGCAGTTCTTC.

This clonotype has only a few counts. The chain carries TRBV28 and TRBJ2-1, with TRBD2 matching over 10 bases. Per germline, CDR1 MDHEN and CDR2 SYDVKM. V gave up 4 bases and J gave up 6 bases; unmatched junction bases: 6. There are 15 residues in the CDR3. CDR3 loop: CASSSRLAGVNEQFF. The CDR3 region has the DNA TGTGCCAGCAGTTCTCGGCTAGCGGGAGTCAATGAGCAGTTCTTC.

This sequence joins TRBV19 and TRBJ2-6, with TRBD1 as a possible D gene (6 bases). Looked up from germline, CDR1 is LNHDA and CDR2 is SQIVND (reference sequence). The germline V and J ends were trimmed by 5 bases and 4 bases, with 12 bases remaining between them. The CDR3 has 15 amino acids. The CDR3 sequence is CASSDTGSGANVLTF. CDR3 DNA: TGTGCCAGTAGTGATACAGGGAGCGGGGCCAACGTCCTGACTTTC. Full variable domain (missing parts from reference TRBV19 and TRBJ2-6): DGGITQSPKYLFRKEGQNVTLSCEQNLNHDAMYWYRQDPGQGLRLIYYSQIVNDFQKGDIAEGYSVSREKKESFPLTVTSAQKNPTAFYLCASSDTGSGANVLTFGAGSRLTVL.

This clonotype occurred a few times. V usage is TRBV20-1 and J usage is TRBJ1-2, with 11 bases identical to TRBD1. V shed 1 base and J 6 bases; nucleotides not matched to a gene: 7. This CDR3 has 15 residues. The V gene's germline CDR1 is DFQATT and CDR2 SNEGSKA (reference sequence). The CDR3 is CSARGGQGAFNGYTF. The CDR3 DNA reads TGCAGTGCTAGAGGTGGACAGGGGGCATTTAATGGCTACACCTTC.

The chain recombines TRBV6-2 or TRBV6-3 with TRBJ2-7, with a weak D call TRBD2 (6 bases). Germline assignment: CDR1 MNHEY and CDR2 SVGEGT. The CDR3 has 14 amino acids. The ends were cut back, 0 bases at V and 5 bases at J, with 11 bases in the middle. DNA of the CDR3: TGTGCCAGCAGTTACTCGGGAGGCCGCCACGAGCAGTACTTC. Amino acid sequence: CASSYSGGRHEQYF.

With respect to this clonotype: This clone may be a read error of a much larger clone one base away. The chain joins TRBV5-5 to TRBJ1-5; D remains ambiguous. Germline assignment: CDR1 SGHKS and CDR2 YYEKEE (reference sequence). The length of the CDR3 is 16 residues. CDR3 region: CASSLASGVSIQPQHF. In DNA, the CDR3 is TGTGCCAGCAGCTTGGCGTCCGGGGTTAGCATTCAGCCCCAGCATTTT.

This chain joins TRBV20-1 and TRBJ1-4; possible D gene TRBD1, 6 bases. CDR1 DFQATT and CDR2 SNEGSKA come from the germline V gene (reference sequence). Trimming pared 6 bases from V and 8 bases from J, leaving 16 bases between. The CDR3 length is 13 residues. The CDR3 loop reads CSASRGAREKLFF. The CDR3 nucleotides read TGCAGTGCCTCCCGGGGGGCGCGGGAAAAACTGTTTTTT.

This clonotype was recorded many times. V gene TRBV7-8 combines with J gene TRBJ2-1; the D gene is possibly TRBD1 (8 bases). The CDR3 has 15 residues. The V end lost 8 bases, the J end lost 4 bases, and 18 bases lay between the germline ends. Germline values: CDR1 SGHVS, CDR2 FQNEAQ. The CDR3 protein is CASDTTGGGYNEQFF. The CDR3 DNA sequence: TGTGCCAGCGATACAACAGGGGGGGGGTACAATGAGCAGTTCTTC.

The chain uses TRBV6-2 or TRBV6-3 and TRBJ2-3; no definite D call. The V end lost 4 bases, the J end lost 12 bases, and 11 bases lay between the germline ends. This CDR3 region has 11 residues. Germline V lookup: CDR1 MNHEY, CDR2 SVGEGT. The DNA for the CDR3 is TGTGCCAGCAGTTCCCCTGCTCCCCAGTATTTT. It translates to CASSSPAPQYF.

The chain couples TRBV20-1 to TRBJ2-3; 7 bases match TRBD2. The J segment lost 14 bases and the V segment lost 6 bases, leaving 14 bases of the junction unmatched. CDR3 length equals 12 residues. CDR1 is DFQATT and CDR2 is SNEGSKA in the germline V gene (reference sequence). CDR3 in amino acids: CSARFRDYLRYF. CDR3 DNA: TGCAGTGCGCGGTTCCGGGACTACCTAAGGTATTTT.

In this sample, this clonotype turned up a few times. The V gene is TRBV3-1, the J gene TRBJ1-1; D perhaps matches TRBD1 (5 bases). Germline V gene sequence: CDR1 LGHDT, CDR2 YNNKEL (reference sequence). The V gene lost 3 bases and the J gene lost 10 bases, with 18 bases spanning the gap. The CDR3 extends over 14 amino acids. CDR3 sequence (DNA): TGTGCCAGCAGCCACCCCGAGGGGAGGAGTTTAGCTTTCTTT. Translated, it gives CASSHPEGRSLAFF.

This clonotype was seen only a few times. CDR3 nucleotides: TGCAGCGGGGTCAGGGGGTCTGGAAACACCATATATTTT. Protein: CSGVRGSGNTIYF. The chain combines TRBV29-1 with TRBJ1-3; 7 bases align to TRBD1. The CDR3 covers 13 residues. The germline V gene has CDR1 SQVTM and CDR2 ANQGSEA. V lost 7 bases to trimming and J lost 1 base; unmatched junction nucleotides: 4.

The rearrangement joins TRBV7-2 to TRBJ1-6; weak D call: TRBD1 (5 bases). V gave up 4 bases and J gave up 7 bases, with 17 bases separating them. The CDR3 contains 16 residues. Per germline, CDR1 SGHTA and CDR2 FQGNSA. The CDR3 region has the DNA TGTGCCAGCAGCTCGATAGGGACTGCTGGGAATTCACCCCTCCACTTT. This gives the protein CASSSIGTAGNSPLHF.

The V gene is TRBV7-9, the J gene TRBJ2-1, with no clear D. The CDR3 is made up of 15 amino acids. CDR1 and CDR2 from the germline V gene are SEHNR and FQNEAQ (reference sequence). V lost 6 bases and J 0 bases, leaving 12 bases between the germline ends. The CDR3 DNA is TGTGCCAGCAGGGCACAGTCTAGCTCCTACAATGAGCAGTTCTTC. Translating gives CASRAQSSSYNEQFF.

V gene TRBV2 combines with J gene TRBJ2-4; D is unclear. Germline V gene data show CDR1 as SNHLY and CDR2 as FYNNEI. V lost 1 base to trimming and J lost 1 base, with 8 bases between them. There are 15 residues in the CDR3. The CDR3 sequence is CASSEGVLAKNIQYF. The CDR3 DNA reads TGTGCCAGCAGTGAAGGGGTTCTGGCCAAAAACATTCAGTACTTC.